The 31 T cell receptor beta chains reported below all come from one sample, sequenced in a study of T cell responses to AZD1222 COVID-19 vaccine (dated by TCRdb to about 2021). Library construction relied on the immunoSEQ multiplex PCR assay. TCRdb's version of the immuneACCESS table is confined to in-frame rearrangements and falls short of the full clone set. An unresolved V gene accounts for under half of the shortfall where checked; the remainder is of unknown origin. Across this sample there are roughly 100,000 clones, with more than 75% seen only once. The top ten hold approximately 15% of the sample. The time point label corresponds to: baseline before first vaccination. Material: peripheral blood, obtained on day 0 of AZD1222 vaccination. The receptors derive from an adult in good health.

CDR3 nucleotide sequence: TGTGCCAGCAGGCGGACAAATAGCAATCAGCCCCAGCATTTT. Encoded protein: CASRRTNSNQPQHF. This chain uses TRBV2 with TRBJ1-5, with a possible D match to TRBD1 (5 bases). The CDR3 spans 14 residues. Germline V gene lookup returns CDR1 SNHLY and CDR2 FYNNEI. With 6 bases removed from V and 0 bases from J, the gap between germline ends came to 9 bases.

The chain carries TRBV5-1 and TRBJ1-2; 9 bases fit TRBD1. J lost 2 bases, V lost 0 bases, and 2 bases had no gene match. The CDR3 has 15 residues. Germline-derived CDR1 and CDR2 are SGHRS and YFSETQ. The CDR3 DNA reads TGCGCCAGCAGCTTGGACGGGACAGGGAACTATGGCTACACCTTC. It yields the protein CASSLDGTGNYGYTF.

The chain is built from TRBV6-5 and TRBJ2-2; D call uncertain. The V and J ends lost 5 bases and 3 bases respectively, with 7 bases between them. The germline V gene encodes CDR1 MNHEY and CDR2 SVGAGI. CDR3 size: 13 residues. Here the CDR3 DNA reads TGTGCCAGCAGTACCGGATACACCGGGGAGCTGTTTTTT. Its protein is CASSTGYTGELFF.

V usage is TRBV27 and J usage is TRBJ1-6; maybe TRBD1 (5 bases). V was shortened by 5 bases and J by 6 bases, with 14 bases between the two germline ends. CDR1 is MNHEY and CDR2 is SMNVEV in the germline V gene (reference sequence). This CDR3 spans 15 amino acids. CDR3 loop: CASSGGGFGNSPLHF. The CDR3 DNA sequence: TGTGCCAGCAGTGGGGGGGGGTTCGGTAATTCACCCCTCCACTTT.

The chain has TRBV27 and TRBJ2-7, with a possible D match to TRBD1 (6 bases). Germline-derived CDR1 and CDR2 are MNHEY and SMNVEV (reference sequence). This CDR3 region has 14 residues. With 3 bases removed from V and 2 bases from J, the gap between germline ends came to 11 bases. The CDR3 coding sequence is TGTGCCAGCAGTTTCAGCAGGGGACCCTACGAGCAGTACTTC. It specifies CASSFSRGPYEQYF.

The gene calls are TRBV5-8 and TRBJ2-5; the D is unclear. V was trimmed by 4 bases and J by 5 bases, leaving 12 bases between them. In germline, CDR1 is SGHTS, CDR2 YDEGEE. The CDR3 runs to 13 residues. The CDR3 DNA reads TGTGCCAGCAGCCGTAAGAACCCTGAGACCCAGTACTTC. Encoded protein: CASSRKNPETQYF.

CDR3: CASSLGDRDTGELFF. The DNA of the CDR3 is TGCGCCAGCAGCTTGGGGGACAGGGACACCGGGGAGCTGTTTTTT. The J gene is TRBJ2-2, the V gene TRBV5-1; 9 nucleotides line up with TRBD1. Germline values: CDR1 SGHRS, CDR2 YFSETQ. The CDR3 runs to 15 residues. The V segment lost 0 bases and the J segment 3 bases; nucleotides outside the gene matches: 0. Together with reference TRBV5-1 and TRBJ2-2, the CDR3 gives the full variable domain: KAGVTQTPRYLIKTRGQQVTLSCSPISGHRSVSWYQQTPGQGLQFLFEYFSETQRNKGNFPGRFSGRQFSNSRSEMNVSTLELGDSALYLCASSLGDRDTGELFFGEGSRLTVL.

The chain employs TRBV15 and TRBJ1-2; the match to TRBD1 covers 7 bases. The germline CDR1 and CDR2 sequences are LNHNV and YYDKDF (reference sequence). The CDR3 is 14 amino acids. With 5 bases clipped from V and 4 bases from J, the junction kept 7 bases outside the gene matches. The CDR3, as DNA: TGTGCCACCAGCCCGCGGACAGGCCTCTATGGCTACACCTTC. Translating it yields CATSPRTGLYGYTF.

The chain is built from TRBV5-1 and TRBJ1-1, with D hard to call. V dropped 0 bases and J dropped 8 bases, with 14 bases sitting between them. Germline V gene data show CDR1 as SGHRS and CDR2 as YFSETQ. The CDR3 is 14 amino acids. Written as DNA, the CDR3 is TGCGCCAGCAGCTTGGCCTCGCCGTCCAGGGAAGCTTTCTTT. Protein sequence: CASSLASPSREAFF.

The chain is built from TRBV5-5 and TRBJ1-1; 10 bases align to TRBD1. Germline V CDR1 and CDR2: SGHKS, YYEKEE (reference sequence). V was pared by 4 bases and J by 4 bases, with 4 bases of the junction left unmatched. This CDR3 region has 14 residues. CDR3 bases: TGTGCCAGCAGCCCAGGACAGGGGGTCACTGAAGCTTTCTTT. Protein: CASSPGQGVTEAFF.

The chain employs TRBV7-9 and TRBJ1-6, with a possible D match to TRBD1 (5 bases). Germline values: CDR1 SEHNR, CDR2 FQNEAQ (reference sequence). The CDR3 sequence is 14 residues long. Trimming left V 7 bases short and J 3 bases short, with 10 bases between. The CDR3 is CASTTDSYNSPLHF. The CDR3 nucleotides read TGTGCCAGCACAACCGACAGCTATAATTCACCCCTCCACTTT.

The rearrangement uses TRBV24-1 and TRBJ2-1; no definite D call. The V gene's germline CDR1 is KGHDR and CDR2 SFDVKD. V was pared by 2 bases and J by 5 bases, with 6 bases between. The CDR3 is made up of 13 amino acids. CDR3 sequence reads: CATSDWGNNEQFF. CDR3 sequence (DNA): TGTGCCACCAGTGATTGGGGTAACAATGAGCAGTTCTTC.

The rearrangement uses TRBV27 and TRBJ1-1; TRBD1 might be the D (5 bases). The CDR3 runs to 17 residues. From germline, CDR1 is MNHEY and CDR2 SMNVEV (reference sequence). Trimming took off 6 bases at V and 3 bases at J, with 23 bases between the two ends. CDR3 bases: TGTGCCAGCAGCCCGATCGGGGGAGGGACGGTCGACACTGAAGCTTTCTTT. Translation: CASSPIGGGTVDTEAFF.

This clone is labeled as medium-sized. V and J are TRBV4-1 and TRBJ2-4; D possibly uses TRBD1 or TRBD2 (5 bases each). The CDR3 consists of 15 residues. The ends were cut back, 4 bases at V and 7 bases at J, with 17 bases in the middle. Germline loops: CDR1 MGHRA, CDR2 YSYEKL. In DNA, the CDR3 is TGCGCCAGCAGCCCCGATCGGGACCCCCGGAACATTCAGTACTTC. This gives the protein CASSPDRDPRNIQYF.

The count of this clone is one. This rearrangement joins TRBV5-1 to TRBJ1-1; D is unresolved. The germline V gene encodes CDR1 SGHRS and CDR2 YFSETQ. V was shortened by 1 base and J by 7 bases, with 11 bases between the two germline ends. This CDR3 comprises 13 residues. The CDR3, as DNA: TGCGCCAGCAGCTTGACTCCCGAAGGTGAAGCTTTCTTT. This translates into CASSLTPEGEAFF.

The chain links TRBV10-2 to TRBJ1-5; possible D gene TRBD1, 5 bases. In germline, CDR1 is WSHSY, CDR2 SAAADI. The CDR3 is made up of 14 amino acids. With 7 bases removed from V and 6 bases from J, the gap between germline ends came to 16 bases. The CDR3 loop is CASTQGGLGQPQHF. The CDR3 DNA reads TGCGCCAGCACCCAGGGAGGGTTGGGTCAGCCCCAGCATTTT.

The chain carries TRBV12-3 or TRBV12-4 and TRBJ1-1; the D is unclear. Trimming took 7 bases from V and 1 from J, leaving 4 bases between them. This CDR3 has 11 amino acids. CDR3: CASKRNTEAFF. CDR3 DNA sequence: TGTGCCAGCAAGAGGAACACTGAAGCTTTCTTT.

The chain combines TRBV28 with TRBJ1-2; 8 bases agree with TRBD1. Trimming at V came to 6 bases and at J to 4 bases, leaving 4 bases not matched to a gene. The CDR3 is 13 amino acids. CDR1 and CDR2 (germline): MDHEN, SYDVKM. The CDR3 DNA follows: TGTGCCAGCAGGGCGGACAGGGTCTATGGCTACACCTTC. Translating gives CASRADRVYGYTF.

The V call is TRBV9, the J call TRBJ1-1; D call uncertain. CDR1 is SGDLS and CDR2 is YYNGEE in the germline V gene. Trimming cost V 2 bases and J 0 bases, with 5 bases left between them. The CDR3 has 13 residues. The CDR3 nucleotides are TGTGCCAGCAGCGTGAACTTGAACACTGAAGCTTTCTTT. It yields the protein CASSVNLNTEAFF.

The rearrangement uses TRBV5-6 and TRBJ2-3; 9 bases fit TRBD1. This CDR3 region has 15 residues. With 3 bases clipped from V and 2 bases from J, the junction kept 4 bases outside the gene matches. CDR1 SGHDT and CDR2 YYEEEE come from the germline V gene. CDR3 nucleotide sequence: TGTGCCAGCAGCTCCTGGGACAGGGACACAGATACGCAGTATTTT. Its protein product is CASSSWDRDTDTQYF.

This clone was found a few times. The chain employs TRBV14 and TRBJ2-2; TRBD2 aligns across 11 bases. This CDR3 contains 17 residues. CDR1 is SGHDN, CDR2 FVKESK, per germline. Losses at the gene ends were 5 bases for V and 0 bases for J; bases not matched to a gene: 5. The CDR3 sequence: CASSSGLAGSNTGELFF. The CDR3, as DNA: TGTGCCAGCAGCTCCGGACTAGCGGGTTCGAACACCGGGGAGCTGTTTTTT.

This chain uses TRBV21-1 with TRBJ2-7; the table names TRBD1, a call not compared with the DNA. TRBV21-1 is a known pseudogene. The CDR3 spans 19 residues. The CDR3 DNA follows: TGTGCCATCCGTTTCCGCCGGGACAGGGGGTTGGTTGTCGTCTACGAGCAGTACTTC. Translating gives CAIRFRRDRGLVVVYEQYF.

The chain is built from TRBV11-2 and TRBJ1-1; 10 nucleotides align to TRBD1. The CDR3 has 18 amino acids. V shed 1 base, J shed 0 bases, and the junction held 8 bases outside the gene matches. CDR1 is SGHAT, CDR2 FQNNGV, per germline. CDR3 loop: CASSLGWTGGTMNTEAFF. The CDR3 nucleotides read TGTGCCAGCAGCTTAGGCTGGACAGGGGGAACGATGAACACTGAAGCTTTCTTT.

As for this clone: Additional DNA sequences in this sample encode the identical CDR3. V is TRBV12-3 or TRBV12-4 and J is TRBJ2-1, with D possibly being TRBD2 (6 bases). V shed 3 bases and J shed 9 bases, with 6 bases lying between them. The CDR3 length is 11 residues. This CDR3 is CASSLGGEQFF. As DNA, the CDR3 is TGTGCCAGCAGTTTGGGGGGTGAGCAGTTCTTC.

Only one count was recorded for this clone. The CDR3 nucleotides are TGCGCCAGCAGCTCACTACAGGGTGACTACAATGAGCAGTTCTTC. This sequence encodes CASSSLQGDYNEQFF. V and J are TRBV5-1 and TRBJ2-1; possibly TRBD1 for D (6 bases). The CDR3 has 15 amino acids. V lost 3 bases, J lost 3 bases, and 13 bases lay in between. Germline-derived CDR1 and CDR2 are SGHRS and YFSETQ.

This chain joins TRBV19 and TRBJ2-7; 7 bases align to TRBD1. The germline CDR1 and CDR2 sequences are LNHDA and SQIVND (reference sequence). The CDR3 runs 14 residues. V shed 3 bases and J 7 bases; nucleotides not matched to a gene: 9. The CDR3 DNA is TGTGCCAGTAGTATCTCACCGGGACAGAGAGAGCAGTACTTC. Amino acid sequence: CASSISPGQREQYF.

The chain is built from TRBV11-2 and TRBJ2-7; D is possibly TRBD2 (7 bases). CDR3 length: 15 amino acids. V dropped 4 bases and J dropped 6 bases, with 19 bases sitting between them. CDR1 and CDR2 from the germline V gene are SGHAT and FQNNGV. Here the CDR3 DNA reads TGTGCCAGCAGCTCCGATGGGGGGGCTGCGGGCGAGCAGTACTTC. Translation gives CASSSDGGAAGEQYF.

The rearrangement uses TRBV15 and TRBJ1-2; 12 positions agree with TRBD1. With V trimmed by 0 bases and J by 3 bases, 5 bases remained unmatched. Germline V gene sequence: CDR1 LNHNV, CDR2 YYDKDF (reference sequence). There are 17 residues in the CDR3. CDR3: CATSRDAGTGGHYGYTF. CDR3 in DNA: TGTGCCACCAGCAGAGACGCCGGGACAGGGGGCCACTATGGCTACACCTTC. Filled out from reference TRBV15 and TRBJ1-2, the complete variable domain reads DAMVIQNPRYQVTQFGKPVTLSCSQTLNHNVMYWYQQKSSQAPKLLFHYYDKDFNNEADTPDNFQSRRPNTSFCFLDIRSPGLGDTAMYLCATSRDAGTGGHYGYTFGSGTRLTVV.

The CDR3 region is CASRRPTENTEAFF. DNA for the CDR3: TGTGCCAGTAGGCGCCCGACAGAGAACACTGAAGCTTTCTTT. The gene calls are TRBV19 and TRBJ1-1, with TRBD1 as a possible D gene (5 bases). V dropped 6 bases and J dropped 1 base, with 12 bases sitting between them. Germline V gene data show CDR1 as LNHDA and CDR2 as SQIVND (reference sequence). This CDR3 spans 14 amino acids.

This chain links TRBV28 with TRBJ2-7, with 16 bases fitting TRBD2. The CDR3 covers 20 residues. The ends lost 6 bases at V and 3 bases at J; junction bases unmatched: 17. The germline CDR1 and CDR2 sequences are MDHEN and SYDVKM. CDR3 protein: CASRGAPGTSGRGPFYEQYF. Written as DNA, the CDR3 is TGTGCCAGCAGAGGGGCGCCCGGGACTAGCGGGAGGGGCCCTTTCTACGAGCAGTACTTC.

This chain connects TRBV3-1 (or the pseudogene TRBV3-2) to TRBJ1-1; a possible D gene is TRBD1 (6 bases). Trimming took off 4 bases at V and 4 bases at J, with 13 bases between the two ends. Germline CDR1 reads LGHDT; CDR2 reads YNNKEL (reference sequence). The CDR3 length is 14 residues. The CDR3 sequence: CASSLQGRGTEAFF. For the CDR3, the DNA is TGTGCCAGCAGCCTACAGGGTAGGGGCACTGAAGCTTTCTTT.